These 10 T cell receptor beta chains came from one sample sequenced in a study of T cells in Graves' hyperthyroidism and ophthalmopathy. Amplified TCR beta CDR3 regions came from RNA transcripts. The study used the HTBI primer set for a first-round RT-PCR of the TCR CDR3. MiXCR, applied by TCRdb to the multiplex PCR reads, yields one record per CDR3 protein. The repertoire consists of 480,000 or so distinct CDR3 sequences, with approximately 15% occurring once and the leading ten covering about 17%. Sequenced: blood. The receptors derive from a woman aged 18 to 35 with Graves' hyperthyroidism.

This clonotype was picked up a small number of times. The CDR3: CSVEGTGNTEAFF. Here the CDR3 DNA reads TGCAGCGTTGAAGGGACAGGAAACACTGAAGCTTTCTTT. This chain links TRBV29-1 with TRBJ1-1, with 7 bases fitting TRBD1. This CDR3 region has 13 residues. The germline gives CDR1 SQVTM, CDR2 ANQGSEA. J gave up 2 bases and V 1 base, and 1 base lay outside the gene matches. The whole variable domain, remainder taken from reference TRBV29-1 and TRBJ1-1, is SAVISQKPSRDICQRGTSLTIQCQVDSQVTMMFWYRQQPGQSLTLIATANQGSEATYESGFVIDKFPISRPNLTFSTLTVSNMSPEDSSIYLCSVEGTGNTEAFFGQGTRLTVV.

This clonotype was counted between two and nine times. The chain carries TRBV14 and TRBJ2-5; D perhaps matches TRBD2 (5 bases). Germline lookup yields CDR1 SGHDN and CDR2 FVKESK. The CDR3 is made up of 17 amino acids. With 0 bases removed from V and 1 base from J, the gap between germline ends came to 15 bases. CDR3 amino acids: CASSQERRRTFQETQYF. The CDR3 DNA reads as TGTGCCAGCAGCCAAGAAAGAAGGAGGACCTTCCAAGAGACCCAGTACTTC.

This rearrangement joins TRBV4-1 to TRBJ1-1; TRBD1 matches 7 bases. The CDR3 contains 14 residues. V lost 3 bases, J lost 6 bases, and 7 bases stayed unmatched. Germline V CDR1 and CDR2: MGHRA, YSYEKL. The chain's CDR3 is CASSHRQGSAEAFF. The CDR3 DNA reads TGCGCCAGCAGCCACCGACAGGGTTCCGCTGAAGCTTTCTTT.

This clonotype has more than one count but fewer than ten. CDR3 region: CASSNRDSKFQPQHF. The CDR3 DNA reads TGTGCCAGCAGTAACCGGGACAGTAAATTCCAGCCCCAGCATTTT. V and J are TRBV2 and TRBJ1-5, with 7 bases that match TRBD1. Per germline, CDR1 SNHLY and CDR2 FYNNEI. Trimming removed 5 bases from V and 7 bases from J; junction bases left unmatched: 11. The CDR3 has 15 residues.

This clonotype was seen many times. The V gene is TRBV11-2, the J gene TRBJ2-5, with D tentatively TRBD1 or TRBD2 (5 bases each). The V gene's germline CDR1 is SGHAT and CDR2 FQNNGV. The CDR3 totals 16 residues. Trimming left V 0 bases short and J 5 bases short, with 16 bases between. CDR3 nucleotide sequence: TGTGCCAGCAGCTTAGACCCCTCGGTGGGGGTGGAGACCCAGTACTTC. It encodes CASSLDPSVGVETQYF.

This clonotype was detected many times. The chain recombines TRBV6-6 with TRBJ2-2, with TRBD1 identical over 9 bases. Germline CDR1 is MNHNY and CDR2 is SVGAGI (reference sequence). Trimming took 2 bases from V and 6 from J; bases not matched to a gene: 1. The length of the CDR3 is 14 residues. The chain's CDR3 is CASSYRTGAGELFF. CDR3 sequence (DNA): TGTGCCAGCAGTTACCGGACAGGGGCCGGGGAGCTGTTTTTT.

In its sample, this clonotype was seen many times. The chain links TRBV2 to TRBJ1-1; D is uncertain. Trimming shortened V by 1 base and J by 4 bases, and 16 bases separated the two germline ends. The CDR3 contains 16 residues. The germline V gene has CDR1 SNHLY and CDR2 FYNNEI. The CDR3 DNA sequence: TGTGCCAGCAGTGAAGGGAGGGATTTAGTGGGCACTGAAGCTTTCTTT. This gives the protein CASSEGRDLVGTEAFF. The complete variable domain, with remaining parts taken from reference TRBV2 and TRBJ1-1, reads EPEVTQTPSHQVTQMGQEVILRCVPISNHLYFYWYRQILGQKVEFLVSFYNNEISEKSEIFDDQFSVERPDGSNFTLKIRSTKLEDSAMYFCASSEGRDLVGTEAFFGQGTRLTVV.

Ten or more counts support this clonotype. The chain recombines TRBV30 with TRBJ2-1, with 11 positions matching TRBD2. Germline V gene sequence: CDR1 GTSNPN, CDR2 SVGIG (reference sequence). This CDR3 region has 16 residues. V lost 1 base to trimming and J lost 10 bases; unmatched junction nucleotides: 12. The CDR3 DNA follows: TGTGCCTGGAGTGGATCTAGCGGGAGGACTCCGACGGAGCAGTTCTTC. Amino acid sequence: CAWSGSSGRTPTEQFF.

There are many counts of this clonotype. The chain links TRBV5-1 to TRBJ2-6; 12 bases fit TRBD2. Germline CDR1 SGHRS, CDR2 YFSETQ. The CDR3 covers 17 residues. Germline trimming cut 4 bases from V and 0 bases from J; bases unmatched to any gene: 2. CDR3 DNA: TGCGCCAGCAGCCAGGGACTAGCGGGCTCTGGGGCCAACGTCCTGACTTTC. Amino acids: CASSQGLAGSGANVLTF.

This clonotype showed up many times. This chain uses TRBV10-1 with TRBJ2-7, with 7 bases identical to TRBD2. Looked up from germline, CDR1 is WNHNN and CDR2 is SYGVQD (reference sequence). The CDR3 is 14 amino acids. V gave up 5 bases and J gave up 5 bases; unmatched junction bases: 9. CDR3 residues: CASSSGGTNDEQYF. The DNA of the CDR3 is TGCGCCAGCAGTTCCGGAGGGACTAACGACGAGCAGTACTTC.